The 7 T cell receptor beta chains below were found in one sample sequenced in a study of T cells expressing NK-cell markers. TCRdb reprocessed the 5' RACE reads and reports one entry per CDR3 protein, with no DNA. Recorded for this sample: around 470,000 distinct CDR3 sequences. The source material was blood T cells: a sorted CD56 or NKG2C T cell subset, CD4+ or CD8+ T cells, or bulk PBMC T cells (not recorded which). The receptors were sampled from a woman between 45 and 65 years old in good health.

The V gene is TRBV10-3, the J gene TRBJ2-1; TCRdb's D call of TRBD2 is untestable without DNA. The CDR3 is 15 amino acids. CDR1 is ENHRY, CDR2 SYGVKD, per germline. The CDR3 is CAISGDSGSTNEQFF.

The chain employs TRBV4-1 and TRBJ2-2. The CDR3 runs 15 residues. CDR1 MGHRA and CDR2 YSYEKL come from the germline V gene. CDR3 residues: CASSQDFGVGGELFF.

The chain has TRBV6-2 or TRBV6-3 and TRBJ2-2; TCRdb's assignment of TRBD1 cannot be checked, as there is no DNA. This CDR3 comprises 15 residues. The V gene's germline CDR1 is MNHEY and CDR2 SVGEGT. CDR3 residues: CASSFGAANTGELFF.

The chain uses TRBV10-2 and TRBJ2-5; TCRdb names TRBD2, which stays unverified in the absence of DNA. The CDR3 is 16 residues long. CDR1 and CDR2 from the germline V gene are WSHSY and SAAADI. The CDR3 loop is CASSLTSGMGQETQYF.

This sequence joins TRBV29-1 and TRBJ2-3. The CDR3 runs 13 residues. CDR1 and CDR2 from the germline V gene are SQVTM and ANQGSEA. CDR3 sequence reads: CSVESPFTDTQYF.

This chain connects TRBV21-1 to TRBJ1-5; TCRdb indicates TRBD1, and absent DNA this call remains unverified. TRBV21-1 is a pseudogene segment. The CDR3 runs 14 residues. Here the CDR3 reads CASSKRNRDRPQHF.

V usage is TRBV9 and J usage is TRBJ2-7. CDR3 length: 11 residues. CDR1 is SGDLS, CDR2 YYNGEE, per germline. CDR3 sequence: CASSARSEQYF.